This T cell receptor beta chain was documented in a study of molecular identifiers for immune sequencing clone quantification. Naive CD8 library inputs spanned about 17,000 to 1,100,000 sorted cells and 10%, 30% or 50% RNA. MiXCR, run by TCRdb on the PCR reads, gives a single entry per CDR3 protein. The table shows about 640,000 distinct CDR3 sequences, with approximately 20% occurring only once. This clonotype was counted at least ten times. Germline lookup yields CDR1 WSHSY and CDR2 SAAADI. Trimming stripped 3 bases from V and 3 bases from J, with 10 bases between. There are 14 residues in the CDR3.

The clonotype originates from a human donor in good health. Some libraries in this study had Jurkat cell RNA spiked in. The chain joins TRBV10-2 to TRBJ2-3; D unresolved. The specimen was naive CD8+ T cells from blood, with Jurkat cell RNA spiked in. Subset denoted: FACS-sorted CD8+CD4-CCR7+CD45RA+ naive T cells. CDR3 sequence reads: CASSELGFTDTQYF. The CDR3 nucleotides read TGCGCCAGCAGTGAATTGGGGTTTACAGATACGCAGTATTTT.